The 30 T cell receptor beta chains below all came from one sample that was sequenced in a study of cytomegalovirus exposure and HLA in healthy donors. PCR involved 60 Vbeta and 13 Jbeta primers. Assay: immunoSEQ multiplex PCR; the TCRdb copy retains only in-frame clones and omits some. The table records 150,000 to 200,000 clones, 70% to 80% of them present only once. The sequencing input was PBMCs. The receptor set was obtained from a male donor in good health and CMV-seronegative.

There are a few counts of this clone. The sample has other DNA sequences that encode this CDR3 too. The V call is TRBV5-1, the J call TRBJ2-5, with D unclear. The CDR3 length is 12 residues. Germline lookup yields CDR1 SGHRS and CDR2 YFSETQ. The V end lost 4 bases, the J end lost 2 bases, and 6 bases lay between the germline ends. Here the CDR3 reads CASSQIQETQYF. The CDR3 bases are TGCGCCAGCAGCCAAATTCAAGAGACCCAGTACTTC.

The chain links TRBV30 to TRBJ1-5; D is unclear. The V end was cut by 4 bases, the J end by 5 bases, with 9 bases between. CDR3 length: 12 residues. Germline loops: CDR1 GTSNPN, CDR2 SVGIG (reference sequence). The CDR3 reads CAWTRGDQPQHF. The DNA of the CDR3 is TGTGCCTGGACTCGGGGAGATCAGCCCCAGCATTTT.

The J gene is TRBJ2-1, the V gene TRBV7-2; the D gene is possibly TRBD1 (5 bases). There are 15 residues in the CDR3. V was clipped by 1 base and J by 3 bases, with 10 bases between them. CDR1 and CDR2 (germline): SGHTA, FQGNSA. Written as DNA, the CDR3 is TGTGCCAGCAGCTTAGGACAGAGAAACTACAATGAGCAGTTCTTC. Amino acid sequence: CASSLGQRNYNEQFF.

The gene calls are TRBV27 and TRBJ2-1; 7 bases line up with TRBD2. Germline values: CDR1 MNHEY, CDR2 SMNVEV (reference sequence). The CDR3 runs to 17 residues. Trimming cost V 2 bases and J 5 bases; bases outside gene matches: 12. CDR3 DNA sequence: TGTGCCAGCAGTTTACTAGCGGAGCCCTCTTTCGACAATGAGCAGTTCTTC. Translation gives CASSLLAEPSFDNEQFF.

The CDR3, as DNA: TGTGCCAGCAGTGAATTAGGGACAGGGGGGTACAATGAGCAGTTCTTC. The encoded protein is CASSELGTGGYNEQFF. The chain is built from TRBV6-1 and TRBJ2-1, with 11 bases aligning to TRBD1. The junction had 4 bases not matched to a gene; V was cut back by 2 bases and J by 4 bases. CDR3 length equals 16 residues. From germline, CDR1 is MNHNS and CDR2 SASEGT.

V is TRBV5-4 and J is TRBJ2-4, with D uncertain. This CDR3 is 12 amino acids long. Germline V CDR1 and CDR2: SGHNT, YYREEE (reference sequence). The CDR3 DNA reads as TGTGCTGTTAGTAAAGCCAAAAACATTCAGTACTTC. It yields the protein CAVSKAKNIQYF.

This clone was detected only a few times. The CDR3 loop reads CASSPYSVEQYF. As DNA, the CDR3 is TGTGCCAGCAGCCCCTACTCCGTCGAGCAGTACTTC. This rearrangement joins TRBV7-9 to TRBJ2-7; D remains ambiguous. The CDR3 totals 12 residues. Germline V CDR1 and CDR2: SEHNR, FQNEAQ (reference sequence). V lost 5 bases to trimming and J lost 6 bases, with 11 bases between them.

The chain recombines TRBV29-1 with TRBJ2-2, with D unresolved. The CDR3 consists of 14 residues. Trimming left V 2 bases short and J 1 base short, with 8 bases between. Germline CDR1 is SQVTM and CDR2 is ANQGSEA. CDR3 sequence (DNA): TGCAGCGTTGAACGGCAGGAGAACACCGGGGAGCTGTTTTTT. Encoded protein: CSVERQENTGELFF.

This clone was detected only once. The rearrangement uses TRBV27 and TRBJ2-7; D gene ambiguous. V lost 4 bases and J 4 bases, leaving 5 bases between the germline ends. The germline CDR1 and CDR2 sequences are MNHEY and SMNVEV (reference sequence). This CDR3 spans 11 amino acids. The CDR3 loop is CASSSLYEQYF. CDR3 coding DNA: TGTGCCAGCAGTTCCCTTTACGAGCAGTACTTC.

The rearrangement links TRBV18 to TRBJ1-6; no definite D call. Deletions cut 3 bases from V and 10 bases from J, with 13 bases between. The CDR3 is 14 residues long. Germline lookup yields CDR1 KGHSH and CDR2 LQKENI. The CDR3 nucleotides read TGTGCCAGCTCACCTCTGGATTCGGGGTCACCCCTCCACTTT. Residues: CASSPLDSGSPLHF.

The rearrangement uses TRBV2 and TRBJ2-2; D gene unclear. V gave up 2 bases and J gave up 3 bases, with 10 bases separating them. The CDR3 is made up of 15 amino acids. CDR1 and CDR2 from the germline V gene are SNHLY and FYNNEI. For the CDR3, the DNA is TGTGCCAGCAGTGAACTGCGTCGCGACACCGGGGAGCTGTTTTTT. Protein product: CASSELRRDTGELFF.

The chain joins TRBV5-5 to TRBJ2-7; D uncertain. Trimming cost V 4 bases and J 4 bases, with 18 bases left between them. Germline assignment: CDR1 SGHKS and CDR2 YYEKEE (reference sequence). The CDR3 contains 15 residues. The CDR3 DNA sequence: TGTGCCAGCAGCCTAAGATCCCGGTCGAATTACGAGCAGTACTTC. It codes for CASSLRSRSNYEQYF.

A single count supports this clone. This chain links TRBV28 with TRBJ2-2, with 8 bases matching TRBD1. Looked up from germline, CDR1 is MDHEN and CDR2 is SYDVKM. V was clipped by 4 bases and J by 7 bases; unmatched bases: 2. The CDR3 loop spans 13 amino acids. CDR3 nucleotide sequence: TGTGCCAGCAGTTCCAGGGGGCTCGGGGAGCTGTTTTTT. It encodes CASSSRGLGELFF.

The V and J genes are TRBV10-1 and TRBJ2-7, with TRBD1 matching 8 bases. The CDR3 is 16 amino acids. The germline V gene has CDR1 WNHNN and CDR2 SYGVQD (reference sequence). The J segment lost 6 bases and the V segment lost 0 bases, leaving 10 bases of the junction unmatched. This CDR3 reads CASSESPTGVRSEQYF. In DNA form, the CDR3 reads TGCGCCAGCAGTGAGTCCCCGACAGGGGTACGGAGCGAGCAGTACTTC.

The V gene is TRBV7-9, the J gene TRBJ2-7; D is uncertain. The CDR3 contains 12 residues. Germline CDR1 SEHNR, CDR2 FQNEAQ (reference sequence). Trimming stripped 5 bases from V and 2 bases from J, with 7 bases between. Written as DNA, the CDR3 is TGTGCCAGCAGCGAACAACCCTACGAGCAGTACTTC. This translates into CASSEQPYEQYF.

V gene TRBV7-2 combines with J gene TRBJ1-1, with a tentative D call TRBD1 (5 bases). From germline, CDR1 is SGHTA and CDR2 FQGNSA. With 5 bases removed from V and 3 bases from J, the gap between germline ends came to 7 bases. The CDR3 has 12 residues. The CDR3 nucleotides are TGTGCCAGCAGCGAGACAGACACTGAAGCTTTCTTT. This encodes CASSETDTEAFF.

The chain combines TRBV5-5 with TRBJ1-2; TRBD1 aligns across 9 bases. Trimming removed 0 bases from V and 1 base from J; junction bases left unmatched: 16. The CDR3 has 20 residues. Germline lookup yields CDR1 SGHKS and CDR2 YYEKEE (reference sequence). CDR3 nucleotide sequence: TGTGCCAGCAGCTTGGAAATGGTGGGGACAGGGCGACCATTTAACTATGGCTACACCTTC. Encoded protein: CASSLEMVGTGRPFNYGYTF.

This sequence joins TRBV11-2 and TRBJ2-2; D perhaps matches TRBD1 (6 bases). Germline V gene lookup returns CDR1 SGHAT and CDR2 FQNNGV. Trimming took 5 bases from V and 4 from J, leaving 14 bases between them. This CDR3 spans 15 amino acids. CDR3 protein: CASSPRTEVTGELFF. The CDR3 coding sequence is TGTGCCAGCAGCCCGAGGACAGAAGTCACCGGGGAGCTGTTTTTT.

The chain is built from TRBV28 and TRBJ2-4; D possibly corresponds to TRBD1 (5 bases). V shed 2 bases and J shed 3 bases, with 14 bases lying between them. Germline V gene lookup returns CDR1 MDHEN and CDR2 SYDVKM. This CDR3 comprises 16 residues. As DNA, the CDR3 is TGTGCCAGCAGTTTACCTTTCGGCAGGGACAAAAACATTCAGTACTTC. Translating gives CASSLPFGRDKNIQYF.

The CDR3 coding sequence is TGTGCTAGTGGTTTGGGGGGCGGAATCAGCCCCCAGCATTTT. Protein: CASGLGGGISPQHF. The rearrangement links TRBV12-5 to TRBJ1-5; maybe TRBD1 (5 bases). The CDR3 runs 14 residues. With 1 base removed from V and 10 bases from J, the gap between germline ends came to 14 bases. Germline V gives CDR1 LGHNT, CDR2 FRNRAP.

The rearrangement joins TRBV6-6 to TRBJ2-7; 9 positions match TRBD2. Germline V gene data show CDR1 as MNHNY and CDR2 as SVGAGI (reference sequence). The CDR3 covers 14 residues. V shed 4 bases, J shed 3 bases, and the junction held 4 bases outside the gene matches. The DNA for the CDR3 is TGTGCCAGCAGTTCTAGCGGGATAATCTACGAGCAGTACTTC. It is translated as CASSSSGIIYEQYF.

The chain has TRBV9 and TRBJ1-4, with TRBD1 matching 7 bases. Losses at the gene ends were 0 bases for V and 8 bases for J; bases not matched to a gene: 4. This CDR3 is built from 14 residues. The germline gives CDR1 SGDLS, CDR2 YYNGEE. The DNA of the CDR3 is TGTGCCAGCAGCGTAGGGCAGGGGGGAGAAAAACTGTTTTTT. Its translation: CASSVGQGGEKLFF. The whole variable domain, filled in from reference TRBV9 and TRBJ1-4, reads DSGVTQTPKHLITATGQRVTLRCSPRSGDLSVYWYQQSLDQGLQFLIQYYNGEERAKGNILERFSAQQFPDLHSELNLSSLELGDSALYFCASSVGQGGEKLFFGSGTQLSVL.

The rearrangement links TRBV30 to TRBJ1-1; the D is unclear. This CDR3 is built from 13 residues. Germline V lookup: CDR1 GTSNPN, CDR2 SVGIG (reference sequence). V was cut by 8 bases and J by 4 bases, with 17 bases left in between. The CDR3 DNA follows: TGTGCCGGACCCGGGATTGACGGCACTGAAGCTTTCTTT. It is translated as CAGPGIDGTEAFF.

CDR3 region: CASSKRDRGIDGYTF. The CDR3 DNA reads TGTGCCAGCAGTAAAAGGGACAGGGGAATTGATGGCTACACCTTC. The chain has TRBV6-5 and TRBJ1-2; 10 positions match TRBD1. With 5 bases clipped from V and 6 bases from J, the junction kept 9 bases outside the gene matches. This CDR3 spans 15 amino acids. CDR1 and CDR2 from the germline V gene are MNHEY and SVGAGI.

The V gene is TRBV28, the J gene TRBJ1-1; D not resolved. Trimming pared 7 bases from V and 1 base from J, leaving 7 bases between. The CDR3 consists of 12 residues. The germline CDR1 and CDR2 sequences are MDHEN and SYDVKM. The CDR3 DNA reads as TGTGCCAGCACCTGGGCGAACACTGAAGCTTTCTTT. Translated: CASTWANTEAFF. Filled out from reference TRBV28 and TRBJ1-1, the complete variable domain reads DVKVTQSSRYLVKRTGEKVFLECVQDMDHENMFWYRQDPGLGLRLIYFSYDVKMKEKGDIPEGYSVSREKKERFSLILESASTNQTSMYLCASTWANTEAFFGQGTRLTVV.

The chain is built from TRBV19 and TRBJ2-3, with D hard to call. Trimming shortened V by 7 bases and J by 6 bases, and 11 bases separated the two germline ends. The CDR3 is 12 residues long. Germline loops: CDR1 LNHDA, CDR2 SQIVND (reference sequence). The CDR3 loop is CASTSRMDTQYF. For the CDR3, the DNA is TGTGCCAGTACGTCCCGTATGGATACGCAGTATTTT.

This rearrangement joins TRBV7-9 to TRBJ2-1, with 13 bases identical to TRBD2. Trimming removed 5 bases from V and 8 bases from J; junction bases left unmatched: 6. This CDR3 region has 15 residues. Germline V lookup: CDR1 SEHNR, CDR2 FQNEAQ (reference sequence). The CDR3 DNA reads TGTGCCAGCAGCCGGGGACTAGCGGGAATGTATGAGCAGTTCTTC. As protein: CASSRGLAGMYEQFF.

The chain employs TRBV28 and TRBJ1-5; D is undetermined. The germline V gene has CDR1 MDHEN and CDR2 SYDVKM. The CDR3 contains 15 residues. V lost 2 bases, J lost 0 bases, and 8 bases lay in between. In DNA form, the CDR3 reads TGTGCCAGCAGTTTACCAGATTATAGCAATCAGCCCCAGCATTTT. Translation: CASSLPDYSNQPQHF. Full variable domain (rest looked up from reference TRBV28 and TRBJ1-5): DVKVTQSSRYLVKRTGEKVFLECVQDMDHENMFWYRQDPGLGLRLIYFSYDVKMKEKGDIPEGYSVSREKKERFSLILESASTNQTSMYLCASSLPDYSNQPQHFGDGTRLSIL.

The chain couples TRBV9 to TRBJ2-1; 11 bases are shared with TRBD2. Germline V lookup: CDR1 SGDLS, CDR2 YYNGEE. J gave up 8 bases and V 0 bases, and 10 bases lay outside the gene matches. The CDR3 runs 17 residues. CDR3 region: CASSVAVGTSGSHEQFF. CDR3 bases: TGTGCCAGCAGCGTAGCTGTTGGAACTAGCGGGAGCCATGAGCAGTTCTTC. Supplemented by reference TRBV9 and TRBJ2-1, the full variable domain reads DSGVTQTPKHLITATGQRVTLRCSPRSGDLSVYWYQQSLDQGLQFLIQYYNGEERAKGNILERFSAQQFPDLHSELNLSSLELGDSALYFCASSVAVGTSGSHEQFFGPGTRLTVL.

As for this clone: A read error may account for a junction end that differs from germline. The chain is built from TRBV7-9 and TRBJ2-3; 8 positions match TRBD2. The germline CDR1 and CDR2 sequences are SEHNR and FQNEAQ (reference sequence). CDR3 size: 14 residues. The CDR3 DNA is TGTTCCAGCAGCTCAGGACTAGCAATAGATACGCAGTATTTT. Its translation: CSSSSGLAIDTQYF.